The 16 T cell receptor beta chains below were found in one sample sequenced in a study of T cells in Graves' hyperthyroidism and ophthalmopathy. TCR beta CDR3 regions were amplified from RNA transcripts. During a first-round RT-PCR of the TCR CDR3, the HTBI primer set was used. Each CDR3 protein is one row after TCRdb ran MiXCR on the multiplex PCR reads. This table has more than 500,000 distinct CDR3 sequences, 46% appearing once. The sequenced sample consisted of peripheral blood or thyroid tissue (not recorded which). These TCRs come from an adult woman with Graves' disease, either hyperthyroidism or ophthalmopathy (not recorded which).

This chain links TRBV4-1 with TRBJ2-3; maybe TRBD2 (5 bases). The CDR3 runs 16 residues. Germline values: CDR1 MGHRA, CDR2 YSYEKL. V shed 0 bases and J shed 8 bases, with 18 bases lying between them. The CDR3 DNA sequence: TGCGCCAGCAGCCAAGATCCGTCAGGACTCCCCGGTACGCAGTATTTT. Residues: CASSQDPSGLPGTQYF.

This clonotype was counted a single time. An end of the junction does not agree with germline; a read error may underlie this. This chain connects TRBV5-1 to TRBJ2-5; TRBD1 matches 11 bases. The CDR3 contains 15 residues. Per the germline V gene, CDR1 is SGHRS and CDR2 is YFSETQ. The CDR3 sequence: CASTPAGTGGETQYF. The CDR3 DNA sequence: TGTGCCAGCACCCCGGCGGGGACAGGGGGAGAGACCCAGTACTTC.

This clonotype was found many times. The rearrangement uses TRBV13 and TRBJ2-7, with D possibly being TRBD1 or TRBD2 (5 bases each). The CDR3 is 12 amino acids. CDR1 is PRHDT, CDR2 FYEKMQ, per germline (reference sequence). Trimming shortened V by 5 bases and J by 5 bases, and 10 bases separated the two germline ends. The CDR3: CASSMGRDEQYF. DNA for the CDR3: TGTGCCAGCAGCATGGGACGGGACGAGCAGTACTTC. Full variable domain (outside the CDR3, taken from reference TRBV13 and TRBJ2-7): AAGVIQSPRHLIKEKRETATLKCYPIPRHDTVYWYQQGPGQDPQFLISFYEKMQSDKGSIPDRFSAQQFSDYHSELNMSSLELGDSALYFCASSMGRDEQYFGPGTRLTVT.

Details on this clonotype: It is likely a read error, because the conserved phenylalanine at the end of the CDR3 is missing. V usage is TRBV15 and J usage is TRBJ1-6, with 8 bases fitting TRBD1. The V gene's germline CDR1 is LNHNV and CDR2 YYDKDF (reference sequence). The CDR3 has 14 residues. In DNA, the CDR3 is TGCGCCACCACCAAGGACAGGGTTGGTTCACCCCTCCACCTT. Protein sequence: CATTKDRVGSPLHL.

This clonotype was seen at least ten times. The DNA is left out, because the CDR3 cannot be placed on it with certainty; the CDR3 is given as TCRdb lists it. The chain carries TRBV12-3 or TRBV12-4 and TRBJ2-2. The CDR3 comprises 13 residues, both ends counted. Here the CDR3 reads CASSLLSAGSCFF.

This CDR3 reads CASSEAKRVNQPQHF. Written as DNA, the CDR3 is TGTGCCAGCAGTGAAGCGAAGCGGGTCAATCAGCCCCAGCATTTT. V usage is TRBV2 and J usage is TRBJ1-5; D unresolved. This CDR3 contains 15 residues. Germline CDR1 reads SNHLY; CDR2 reads FYNNEI. The germline V and J ends were trimmed by 0 bases and 3 bases, with 9 bases remaining between them.

The chain has TRBV10-3 and TRBJ2-2; D is unclear. The CDR3 extends over 13 amino acids. Germline V gene lookup returns CDR1 ENHRY and CDR2 SYGVKD. The ends were cut back, 5 bases at V and 1 base at J, with 5 bases in the middle. DNA of the CDR3: TGTGCCATCAGTAAGGAGAACACCGGGGAGCTGTTTTTT. This gives the protein CAISKENTGELFF.

V gene TRBV7-6 combines with J gene TRBJ2-7; 9 bases are a match to TRBD1. V was clipped by 5 bases and J by 3 bases; unmatched bases: 14. This CDR3 is 17 amino acids long. Germline assignment: CDR1 SGHVS and CDR2 FNYEAQ. CDR3 amino acids: CASSRSTTGGSNYEQYF. For the CDR3, the DNA is TGTGCCAGCAGCCGTTCTACGACAGGGGGTTCCAACTACGAGCAGTACTTC.

This clonotype was seen repeatedly, ten times or more. The chain is built from TRBV7-9 and TRBJ2-7; D gene unclear. CDR1 SEHNR and CDR2 FQNEAQ come from the germline V gene (reference sequence). V was trimmed by 1 base and J by 6 bases, leaving 16 bases between them. CDR3 length: 15 amino acids. The CDR3 nucleotides are TGTGCCAGCAGCTTAGAAGTCGGGTATGGAAGCGAGCAGTACTTC. Translated: CASSLEVGYGSEQYF.

The chain carries TRBV15 and TRBJ1-1; D is uncertain. V lost 2 bases, J lost 3 bases, and 10 bases lay in between. The germline gives CDR1 LNHNV, CDR2 YYDKDF (reference sequence). This CDR3 spans 14 amino acids. The CDR3 DNA is TGTGCCACCAGCAGACCCGAAAGGGACACTGAAGCTTTCTTT. Its protein is CATSRPERDTEAFF.

This clonotype was seen more than once but under ten times. The gene calls are TRBV7-6 and TRBJ1-1; D is possibly TRBD1 (5 bases). This CDR3 region has 14 residues. V lost 5 bases to trimming and J lost 4 bases, with 14 bases between them. CDR1 SGHVS and CDR2 FNYEAQ come from the germline V gene. The CDR3, as DNA: TGTGCCAGCAGCCCCCTGAAGGGGAGCACTGAAGCTTTCTTT. Its translation is CASSPLKGSTEAFF.

In this sample, this clonotype turned up many times. The chain has TRBV3-1 and TRBJ1-1; D gene uncertain. The germline gives CDR1 LGHDT, CDR2 YNNKEL (reference sequence). The CDR3 runs to 15 residues. Trimming shortened V by 1 base and J by 1 base, and 10 bases separated the two germline ends. CDR3 region: CASSQAGKQNTEAFF. Here the CDR3 DNA reads TGTGCCAGCAGCCAAGCTGGCAAGCAGAACACTGAAGCTTTCTTT. Full variable domain (remainder filled in from reference TRBV3-1 and TRBJ1-1): DTAVSQTPKYLVTQMGNDKSIKCEQNLGHDTMYWYKQDSKKFLKIMFSYNNKELIINETVPNRFSPKSPDKAHLNLHINSLELGDSAVYFCASSQAGKQNTEAFFGQGTRLTVV.

This clonotype turned up a few times. V usage is TRBV10-3 and J usage is TRBJ2-7; TRBD1 agrees at 7 bases. The CDR3 runs 14 residues. Germline V CDR1 and CDR2: ENHRY, SYGVKD. V was clipped by 6 bases and J by 6 bases; unmatched bases: 11. The CDR3 nucleotides are TGTGCCATCAGCTTAACAGACAGGGCCGCCGAGCAGTACTTC. Its protein product is CAISLTDRAAEQYF.

This clonotype appeared a few times. The chain employs TRBV2 and TRBJ2-5; 8 nucleotides line up with TRBD1. The germline gives CDR1 SNHLY, CDR2 FYNNEI. V shed 6 bases, J shed 5 bases, and the junction held 5 bases outside the gene matches. The CDR3 covers 13 residues. The CDR3 nucleotides are TGTGCCAGCAGCATCCGGGACAGGGAGACCCAGTACTTC. Amino acids: CASSIRDRETQYF.

The gene calls are TRBV14 and TRBJ1-1; D not certain. The CDR3 has 15 residues. Germline V gene sequence: CDR1 SGHDN, CDR2 FVKESK. V lost 0 bases to trimming and J lost 6 bases, with 14 bases between them. The CDR3 loop reads CASSQEVLMGAEAFF. The CDR3 DNA reads TGTGCCAGCAGCCAAGAAGTCTTAATGGGCGCTGAAGCTTTCTTT.

In this sample, this clonotype turned up many times. The chain joins TRBV7-8 to TRBJ1-2; D is uncertain. The V and J ends lost 3 bases and 4 bases respectively, with 18 bases between them. CDR3 length: 16 amino acids. Germline CDR1 SGHVS, CDR2 FQNEAQ. For the CDR3, the DNA is TGTGCCAGCAGCTTGTTCGGGCCCCCGGAATCCTATGGCTACACCTTC. Translating gives CASSLFGPPESYGYTF.